Shown below are 23 T cell receptor beta chains from a single sample sequenced in a study of cytomegalovirus exposure and HLA in healthy donors. The PCR ran on 60 Vbeta and 13 Jbeta primers. TCRdb's copy holds only in-frame clones and misses some; the assay was immunoSEQ multiplex PCR. The sample holds some 190,000 clones, roughly 74% seen once. The sequenced sample consisted of PBMCs. The origin of the receptors is a female donor in good health and CMV-seronegative.

The V and J genes are TRBV29-1 and TRBJ2-3; 10 bases agree with TRBD2. V was pared by 2 bases and J by 1 base, with 0 bases of the junction left unmatched. Per germline, CDR1 SQVTM and CDR2 ANQGSEA. The CDR3 covers 14 residues. For the CDR3, the DNA is TGCAGCGTTGAACTAGCGGGGGGCACAGATACGCAGTATTTT. Its translation is CSVELAGGTDTQYF.

J is TRBJ1-5 and V is TRBV6-5, with 7 bases lining up with TRBD1. The V segment lost 5 bases and the J segment 6 bases; nucleotides outside the gene matches: 7. Germline V gene sequence: CDR1 MNHEY, CDR2 SVGAGI. There are 14 residues in the CDR3. The CDR3 sequence is CASSTTGSGQPQHF. The CDR3 nucleotides read TGTGCCAGCAGTACGACAGGGTCAGGTCAGCCCCAGCATTTT.

The rearrangement joins TRBV5-1 to TRBJ1-1; TRBD1 matches at 10 bases. Trimming removed 4 bases from V and 5 bases from J; junction bases left unmatched: 14. The germline V gene encodes CDR1 SGHRS and CDR2 YFSETQ. This CDR3 contains 17 residues. CDR3 sequence (DNA): TGCGCCAGCAGCCGGACCCAAGGGGGGACAGGGGAGACTGAAGCTTTCTTT. Protein: CASSRTQGGTGETEAFF. Looking up the rest from reference TRBV5-1 and TRBJ1-1 gives the full variable domain: KAGVTQTPRYLIKTRGQQVTLSCSPISGHRSVSWYQQTPGQGLQFLFEYFSETQRNKGNFPGRFSGRQFSNSRSEMNVSTLELGDSALYLCASSRTQGGTGETEAFFGQGTRLTVV.

The chain is built from TRBV25-1 and TRBJ1-2, with D hard to call. The CDR3 length is 14 residues. Per germline, CDR1 MGHDK and CDR2 SYGVNS. Deletions cut 4 bases from V and 0 bases from J, with 9 bases between. CDR3 coding DNA: TGTGCCAGCAGTGGGGCAGACGCTAACTATGGCTACACCTTC. Its protein product is CASSGADANYGYTF.

V is TRBV5-4 and J is TRBJ1-1; D gene uncertain. In germline, CDR1 is SGHNT, CDR2 YYREEE (reference sequence). V lost 3 bases, J lost 1 base, and 13 bases lay in between. CDR3 length equals 15 residues. CDR3 DNA sequence: TGTGCCAGCAGCTCTGCGGTGATTGAGAACACTGAAGCTTTCTTT. Its translation is CASSSAVIENTEAFF.

CDR3 residues: CASSQETGYEQYF. The DNA of the CDR3 is TGCGCCAGCAGCCAAGAAACCGGGTACGAGCAGTACTTC. The genes are TRBV4-1 and TRBJ2-7; D unclear. The CDR3 sequence is 13 residues long. V lost 0 bases, J lost 4 bases, and 7 bases lay in between. Germline CDR1 MGHRA, CDR2 YSYEKL.

The chain employs TRBV5-1 and TRBJ2-1; D unresolved. CDR1 is SGHRS and CDR2 is YFSETQ in the germline V gene. The CDR3 length is 14 residues. V was pared by 0 bases and J by 6 bases, with 10 bases between. The CDR3 sequence is CASSLETVVNEQFF. CDR3 DNA: TGCGCCAGCAGCTTGGAGACTGTTGTCAATGAGCAGTTCTTC. Drawing the rest from reference TRBV5-1 and TRBJ2-1, the complete variable domain is KAGVTQTPRYLIKTRGQQVTLSCSPISGHRSVSWYQQTPGQGLQFLFEYFSETQRNKGNFPGRFSGRQFSNSRSEMNVSTLELGDSALYLCASSLETVVNEQFFGPGTRLTVL.

The chain recombines TRBV29-1 with TRBJ1-5, with TRBD1 matching 7 bases. Looked up from germline, CDR1 is SQVTM and CDR2 is ANQGSEA. The CDR3 consists of 14 residues. The V and J ends lost 5 bases and 5 bases, in that order; junction bases with no gene match: 9. The CDR3 nucleotides read TGCAGCGTTTCACTATTAACAGGGGATCAGCCCCAGCATTTT. This sequence encodes CSVSLLTGDQPQHF.

The rearrangement joins TRBV19 to TRBJ2-7; D perhaps matches TRBD1 (6 bases). There are 14 residues in the CDR3. Trimming took 5 bases from V and 3 from J, leaving 14 bases between them. In germline, CDR1 is LNHDA, CDR2 SQIVND (reference sequence). This chain's CDR3 is CASSVGDTVYEQYF. As DNA, the CDR3 is TGTGCCAGTAGTGTCGGGGACACCGTCTACGAGCAGTACTTC.

This clone has just one count. J is TRBJ2-1 and V is TRBV13; 14 positions match TRBD2. Germline V gene sequence: CDR1 PRHDT, CDR2 FYEKMQ (reference sequence). This CDR3 region has 15 residues. V was pared by 3 bases and J by 9 bases, with 4 bases of the junction left unmatched. CDR3 loop: CASSFGLAGGGEQFF. The CDR3 region has the DNA TGTGCCAGCAGCTTCGGACTAGCGGGGGGCGGTGAGCAGTTCTTC.

V gene TRBV6-1 combines with J gene TRBJ1-3, with TRBD1 matching over 9 bases. Germline V CDR1 and CDR2: MNHNS, SASEGT. Unmatched junction bases numbered 8, after V lost 2 bases and J lost 3 bases. The length of the CDR3 is 17 residues. Written as DNA, the CDR3 is TGTGCCAGCAGTGAATCTGTTACAGGGGGCATTGGAAACACCATATATTTT. Translation: CASSESVTGGIGNTIYF.

The rearrangement joins TRBV19 to TRBJ1-1; weak D call: TRBD1 (6 bases). The CDR3 totals 18 residues. V was trimmed by 1 base and J by 0 bases, leaving 18 bases between them. From germline, CDR1 is LNHDA and CDR2 SQIVND (reference sequence). The CDR3 here is CASSIAGVRYTMNTEAFF. As DNA, the CDR3 is TGTGCCAGTAGTATAGCAGGGGTCAGATATACAATGAACACTGAAGCTTTCTTT.

The V gene is TRBV15, the J gene TRBJ2-1; 9 bases are shared with TRBD1. Per the germline V gene, CDR1 is LNHNV and CDR2 is YYDKDF (reference sequence). With 0 bases clipped from V and 7 bases from J, the junction kept 13 bases outside the gene matches. The CDR3 contains 18 residues. The DNA for the CDR3 is TGTGCCACCAGCAGAGATACTATACTAGGGGACAGGGTGAATGAGCAGTTCTTC. Protein: CATSRDTILGDRVNEQFF.

This chain uses TRBV5-1 with TRBJ2-1; D is unclear. Trimming stripped 4 bases from V and 11 bases from J, with 10 bases between. CDR1 SGHRS and CDR2 YFSETQ come from the germline V gene. The CDR3 is 11 residues long. CDR3 in DNA: TGCGCCAGCAGCCCTGCGAGTAAGCAGTTCTTC. Protein sequence: CASSPASKQFF.

This clone was counted a single time. The same CDR3 arises from other DNA sequences in this sample as well. CDR3 DNA: TGTGCCAGCAGCTTGGGGGGCTTCTCCTACGAGCAGTACTTC. This sequence encodes CASSLGGFSYEQYF. V and J are TRBV5-4 and TRBJ2-7; D possibly corresponds to TRBD1 (5 bases). Germline values: CDR1 SGHNT, CDR2 YYREEE (reference sequence). Trimming stripped 0 bases from V and 0 bases from J, with 7 bases between. This CDR3 contains 14 residues.

A few counts support this clone. The rearrangement links TRBV7-2 to TRBJ1-1; 8 nucleotides line up with TRBD1. The V gene end was trimmed by 1 base and the J gene end by 4 bases; junction bases not matched to a gene: 5. The CDR3 runs to 15 residues. Germline values: CDR1 SGHTA, CDR2 FQGNSA. CDR3: CASSLETGAFTEAFF. Here the CDR3 DNA reads TGTGCCAGCAGCTTAGAGACAGGGGCTTTCACTGAAGCTTTCTTT.

This chain joins TRBV9 and TRBJ1-2, with TRBD1 as a possible D gene (5 bases). The CDR3 length is 15 residues. Germline-derived CDR1 and CDR2 are SGDLS and YYNGEE. The V end was cut by 0 bases, the J end by 3 bases, with 12 bases between. As DNA, the CDR3 is TGTGCCAGCAGCGTAGGGATGGGGCGCGACTATGGCTACACCTTC. Translating gives CASSVGMGRDYGYTF.

DNA of the CDR3: TGTGCCAGCAGTTACTCGAAAACGAATCGGGAAAAACTGTTTTTT. This gives the protein CASSYSKTNREKLFF. This chain connects TRBV6-5 to TRBJ1-4; D is uncertain. The CDR3 loop spans 15 amino acids. In germline, CDR1 is MNHEY, CDR2 SVGAGI. Trimming pared 0 bases from V and 8 bases from J, leaving 13 bases between.

With regard to this clone: The same CDR3 can be traced to other DNA sequences in this sample. The chain has TRBV7-8 and TRBJ1-1; D might be TRBD1 (5 bases). The CDR3 sequence is 14 residues long. V lost 1 base and J lost 2, with 8 bases in between. Germline values: CDR1 SGHVS, CDR2 FQNEAQ. CDR3 DNA: TGTGCCAGCAGCTTAGGGGGCAGTAACACTGAAGCTTTCTTT. As protein: CASSLGGSNTEAFF.

The J gene is TRBJ2-7, the V gene TRBV19, with 11 bases aligning to TRBD2. The CDR3 covers 15 residues. J was trimmed by 1 base and V by 6 bases; bases with no gene match: 5. The germline V gene encodes CDR1 LNHDA and CDR2 SQIVND (reference sequence). CDR3 amino acids: CASRLAGVGSYEQYF. The DNA of the CDR3 is TGTGCCAGTAGACTAGCGGGAGTAGGGTCCTACGAGCAGTACTTC.

The chain recombines TRBV29-1 with TRBJ2-7; D perhaps matches TRBD2 (5 bases). Germline loops: CDR1 SQVTM, CDR2 ANQGSEA. The CDR3 covers 14 residues. The ends were cut back, 4 bases at V and 7 bases at J, with 20 bases in the middle. The CDR3 DNA sequence: TGCAGCGTTGGTCTTGGGCTAGAGGGTGTGGAGCAGTACTTC. This translates into CSVGLGLEGVEQYF.

V and J are TRBV6-5 and TRBJ2-7; TRBD1 agrees at 7 bases. CDR3 length equals 15 residues. V lost 0 bases and J lost 4; bases outside the gene matches: 6. The germline CDR1 and CDR2 sequences are MNHEY and SVGAGI. The CDR3 is CASSYSILTGYEQYF. For the CDR3, the DNA is TGTGCCAGCAGTTACTCGATCTTGACAGGGTACGAGCAGTACTTC.

The chain carries TRBV5-4 and TRBJ2-7; 8 bases map to TRBD1. This CDR3 comprises 15 residues. Germline assignment: CDR1 SGHNT and CDR2 YYREEE (reference sequence). Germline trimming cut 4 bases from V and 5 bases from J; bases unmatched to any gene: 11. The CDR3 coding sequence is TGTGCCAGCAGCCTCGTGGACAGGGCCAGGGACGAGCAGTACTTC. Translated: CASSLVDRARDEQYF. Drawing the rest from reference TRBV5-4 and TRBJ2-7, the complete variable domain is ETGVTQSPTHLIKTRGQQVTLRCSSQSGHNTVSWYQQALGQGPQFIFQYYREEENGRGNFPPRFSGLQFPNYSSELNVNALELDDSALYLCASSLVDRARDEQYFGPGTRLTVT.